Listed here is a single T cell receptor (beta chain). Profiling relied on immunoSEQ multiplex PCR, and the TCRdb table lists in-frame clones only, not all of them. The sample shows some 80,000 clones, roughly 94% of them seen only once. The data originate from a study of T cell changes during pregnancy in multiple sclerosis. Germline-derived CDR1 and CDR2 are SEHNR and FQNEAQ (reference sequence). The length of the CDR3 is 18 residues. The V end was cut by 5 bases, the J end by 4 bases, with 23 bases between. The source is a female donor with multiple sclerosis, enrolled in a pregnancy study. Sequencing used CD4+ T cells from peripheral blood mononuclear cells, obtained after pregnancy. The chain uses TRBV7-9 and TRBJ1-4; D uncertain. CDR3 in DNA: TGTGCCAGCAGCCCGCCGGAGGGCTTATCCACGATTAATGAAAAACTGTTTTTT. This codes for CASSPPEGLSTINEKLFF.